This T cell receptor beta chain was documented in a study of blood T cell repertoires in COVID-19. Background on the study: The United States, Italy and Spain supplied acute and convalescent COVID-19 samples.

This clone was seen more than once but under ten times. V lost 0 bases, J lost 0 bases, and 15 bases lay in between. Germline V gene lookup returns CDR1 SGHDN and CDR2 FVKESK. The CDR3 has 17 residues. In the source study's methods: It was from reference gene primer amplification that nucleated cell counts were estimated. Assay used: immunoSEQ multiplex PCR; TCRdb lists only in-frame clones, some missing. D and trimming come from the DNA, and the V and J calls and clone size come from that table. The table records about 140,000 clones, around 83% of them present only once. The chain is built from TRBV14 and TRBJ2-7; D is perhaps TRBD2 (6 bases). The sample was peripheral blood. This clonotype was obtained from a human donor in a cohort sampled during active COVID-19. CDR3: CASSQDRIAVSSYEQYF. The DNA for the CDR3 is TGTGCCAGCAGCCAAGATCGGATAGCGGTTAGCTCCTACGAGCAGTACTTC. The full variable domain, in which reference TRBV14 and TRBJ2-7 provide the parts outside the CDR3, is EAGVTQFPSHSVIEKGQTVTLRCDPISGHDNLYWYRRVMGKEIKFLLHFVKESKQDESGMPNNRFLAERTGGTYSTLKVQPAELEDSGVYFCASSQDRIAVSSYEQYFGPGTRLTVT.